The 21 T cell receptor beta chains below all came from one sample that was sequenced in a study of blood T cell repertoires in COVID-19. The data were produced by immunoSEQ multiplex PCR, yet TCRdb's version contains in-frame clones alone and is incomplete. There are some 500,000 clones in the sample; 70% to 90% occur only once, and 7.5% to 9.5% lies in the top ten. The sequencing sample was made of peripheral blood. The source is a woman in her forties or fifties with COVID-19, enrolled during active disease.

The J gene is TRBJ1-2, the V gene TRBV19; D unclear. Trimming pared 4 bases from V and 1 base from J, leaving 13 bases between. This CDR3 comprises 15 residues. CDR1 is LNHDA and CDR2 is SQIVND in the germline V gene (reference sequence). The CDR3 DNA sequence: TGTGCCAGTAGTAACCCAGGAGGCCGTAACTATGGCTACACCTTC. Its protein product is CASSNPGGRNYGYTF.

CDR3 residues: CASSRTGEYEQYF. The CDR3 region has the DNA TGTGCCAGCAGTCGGACAGGAGAATACGAGCAGTACTTC. The rearrangement joins TRBV6-6 to TRBJ2-7; 7 nucleotides align to TRBD1. Losses at the gene ends were 5 bases for V and 4 bases for J; bases not matched to a gene: 5. Germline V gives CDR1 MNHNY, CDR2 SVGAGI (reference sequence). This CDR3 has 13 amino acids.

V gene TRBV10-1 combines with J gene TRBJ2-6; 8 nucleotides align to TRBD1. The ends lost 6 bases at V and 2 bases at J; junction bases unmatched: 6. CDR3 length equals 16 residues. Germline values: CDR1 WNHNN, CDR2 SYGVQD (reference sequence). The CDR3 DNA reads TGCGCCAGCAGCGAGGGACAGGTCCCTGGGGCCAACGTCCTGACTTTC. Encoded protein: CASSEGQVPGANVLTF.

The genes are TRBV30 and TRBJ1-2; the D is unclear. The ends were cut back, 4 bases at V and 4 bases at J, with 10 bases in the middle. The CDR3 is made up of 12 amino acids. Germline V gives CDR1 GTSNPN, CDR2 SVGIG (reference sequence). The DNA of the CDR3 is TGTGCCTGGAATTCAGGTTTCTATGGCTACACCTTC. Translation: CAWNSGFYGYTF.

The rearrangement links TRBV6-5 to TRBJ2-5; possible D gene TRBD1, 5 bases. Trimming removed 7 bases at V and 2 bases at J, with 14 bases between. Germline-derived CDR1 and CDR2 are MNHEY and SVGAGI. CDR3 length: 14 amino acids. DNA of the CDR3: TGTGCCAGCAATGGGCAGGGTGGGCAAGAGACCCAGTACTTC. Amino acid sequence: CASNGQGGQETQYF.

The chain uses TRBV6-1 and TRBJ2-5, with TRBD2 matching 14 bases. The V gene's germline CDR1 is MNHNS and CDR2 SASEGT. This CDR3 has 16 amino acids. Unmatched junction bases numbered 3, after V lost 3 bases and J lost 3 bases. This CDR3 reads CASSEWTSGGKETQYF. The CDR3 nucleotides are TGTGCCAGCAGTGAGTGGACTAGCGGGGGGAAAGAGACCCAGTACTTC.

The rearrangement links TRBV9 to TRBJ1-1; weak D call: TRBD1 (5 bases). Deletions cut 3 bases from V and 6 bases from J, with 12 bases between. The CDR3 runs to 13 residues. Germline assignment: CDR1 SGDLS and CDR2 YYNGEE. DNA for the CDR3: TGTGCCAGCAGCGAAGCGGGGGTCGCTGAAGCTTTCTTT. Its protein product is CASSEAGVAEAFF.

This chain links TRBV29-1 with TRBJ1-3, with 10 bases fitting TRBD1. Germline V CDR1 and CDR2: SQVTM, ANQGSEA. The CDR3 totals 17 residues. J lost 2 bases, V lost 4 bases, and 11 bases had no gene match. This chain's CDR3 is CSVADRGLRSAGNTIYF. The DNA for the CDR3 is TGCAGCGTTGCAGACAGGGGGCTAAGGAGCGCTGGAAACACCATATATTTT.

This chain links TRBV10-2 with TRBJ1-3; TRBD1 matches 10 bases. The V gene's germline CDR1 is WSHSY and CDR2 SAAADI. The CDR3 length is 22 residues. Losses at the gene ends were 5 bases for V and 0 bases for J; bases not matched to a gene: 22. CDR3 sequence reads: CASSPLTGTGVPTAYSGNTIYF. DNA of the CDR3: TGCGCCAGCAGTCCCCTTACCGGGACAGGGGTCCCGACGGCATACTCTGGAAACACCATATATTTT.

The gene calls are TRBV5-1 and TRBJ2-7; TRBD1 aligns across 10 bases. CDR3 size: 15 residues. From germline, CDR1 is SGHRS and CDR2 YFSETQ. The ends lost 4 bases at V and 2 bases at J; junction bases unmatched: 6. The CDR3 sequence: CASSRSGQGAYEQYF. As DNA, the CDR3 is TGCGCCAGCAGCCGAAGCGGACAGGGGGCCTACGAGCAGTACTTC.

This clone turned up a few times. The chain has TRBV27 and TRBJ1-6; D may be TRBD1 (5 bases). CDR1 MNHEY and CDR2 SMNVEV come from the germline V gene (reference sequence). The CDR3 totals 16 residues. V gave up 5 bases and J gave up 3 bases, with 14 bases separating them. The CDR3 region is CASSTSGGFYNSPLHF. The CDR3 bases are TGTGCCAGCAGTACATCCGGGGGGTTCTATAATTCACCCCTCCACTTT.

V gene TRBV11-1 combines with J gene TRBJ2-7; tentatively, D is TRBD1 (6 bases). The germline V and J ends were trimmed by 0 bases and 5 bases, with 8 bases remaining between them. The CDR3 consists of 13 residues. Germline CDR1 SGHAT, CDR2 FQDESV (reference sequence). In nucleotides, the CDR3 is TGTGCCAGCAGCTTAGCGGGGGCAGACGAGCAGTACTTC. Protein: CASSLAGADEQYF.

This clone was counted only a few times. The chain couples TRBV11-2 to TRBJ1-1; 9 bases match TRBD1. The CDR3 loop spans 15 amino acids. Looked up from germline, CDR1 is SGHAT and CDR2 is FQNNGV. Trimming took 4 bases from V and 4 from J; bases not matched to a gene: 7. CDR3: CASSSSGTGITEAFF. As DNA, the CDR3 is TGTGCCAGCAGCTCCTCCGGGACAGGGATCACTGAAGCTTTCTTT. Based on the CDR3 plus reference TRBV11-2 and TRBJ1-1, the full variable domain is EAGVAQSPRYKIIEKRQSVAFWCNPISGHATLYWYQQILGQGPKLLIQFQNNGVVDDSQLPKDRFSAERLKGVDSTLKIQPAKLEDSAVYLCASSSSGTGITEAFFGQGTRLTVV.

V usage is TRBV27 and J usage is TRBJ2-6; 9 positions agree with TRBD1. V lost 5 bases and J lost 2; bases outside the gene matches: 1. Per the germline V gene, CDR1 is MNHEY and CDR2 is SMNVEV (reference sequence). CDR3 size: 15 residues. The CDR3 reads CASSRTGAGANVLTF. CDR3 DNA sequence: TGTGCCAGCAGTCGGACAGGGGCTGGGGCCAACGTCCTGACTTTC.

J is TRBJ2-7 and V is TRBV18; tentative D call: TRBD1 (6 bases). This CDR3 has 15 amino acids. V was cut by 3 bases and J by 7 bases, with 19 bases left in between. Germline assignment: CDR1 KGHSH and CDR2 LQKENI. The CDR3 sequence: CASSPNRDTPSEQYF. The DNA for the CDR3 is TGTGCCAGCTCACCCAACCGGGACACACCTAGTGAGCAGTACTTC.

V is TRBV27 and J is TRBJ2-1; D remains ambiguous. CDR3 length: 11 amino acids. Deletions cut 5 bases from V and 4 bases from J, with 3 bases between. CDR1 and CDR2 from the germline V gene are MNHEY and SMNVEV (reference sequence). CDR3 residues: CASSAYNEQFF. CDR3 DNA: TGTGCCAGCAGTGCGTACAATGAGCAGTTCTTC.

The chain joins TRBV5-5 to TRBJ1-4; TRBD1 aligns across 7 bases. Germline V CDR1 and CDR2: SGHKS, YYEKEE (reference sequence). With V trimmed by 5 bases and J by 8 bases, 9 bases remained unmatched. CDR3 length equals 14 residues. CDR3 in DNA: TGTGCCAGCAGTTCCGGGACAGTTTCAGAAAAACTGTTTTTT. Translation gives CASSSGTVSEKLFF. The full variable domain, its missing parts supplied by reference TRBV5-5 and TRBJ1-4, is DAGVTQSPTHLIKTRGQQVTLRCSPISGHKSVSWYQQVLGQGPQFIFQYYEKEERGRGNFPDRFSARQFPNYSSELNVNALLLGDSALYLCASSSGTVSEKLFFGSGTQLSVL.

The chain uses TRBV5-1 and TRBJ2-1; 7 nucleotides match TRBD2. This CDR3 is 15 amino acids long. J was trimmed by 0 bases and V by 4 bases; bases with no gene match: 4. From germline, CDR1 is SGHRS and CDR2 YFSETQ. CDR3 amino acids: CASSPGGSSYNEQFF. In DNA form, the CDR3 reads TGCGCCAGCAGCCCGGGGGGTAGCTCCTACAATGAGCAGTTCTTC.

The chain joins TRBV6-1 to TRBJ1-1; D not resolved. Germline V gene sequence: CDR1 MNHNS, CDR2 SASEGT. The CDR3 spans 15 residues. V was pared by 0 bases and J by 5 bases, with 13 bases between. The chain's CDR3 is CASSEAFWGGTEAFF. CDR3 sequence (DNA): TGTGCCAGCAGTGAAGCCTTCTGGGGAGGTACTGAAGCTTTCTTT.

The chain carries TRBV7-8 and TRBJ1-1; D may be TRBD1 (6 bases). The CDR3 loop spans 13 amino acids. The V end was cut by 4 bases, the J end by 10 bases, with 16 bases between. Germline CDR1 is SGHVS and CDR2 is FQNEAQ. The CDR3 spells CASSSGTLGGAFF. CDR3 nucleotides: TGTGCCAGCAGCTCGGGGACACTTGGTGGAGCTTTCTTT.

J is TRBJ2-2 and V is TRBV5-6; D is possibly TRBD2 (6 bases). CDR3 size: 14 residues. V dropped 0 bases and J dropped 7 bases, with 10 bases sitting between them. Germline values: CDR1 SGHDT, CDR2 YYEEEE. The CDR3 sequence: CASSLVGAGGELFF. For the CDR3, the DNA is TGTGCCAGCAGCTTGGTAGGAGCGGGCGGGGAGCTGTTTTTT.